The next 10 T cell receptor beta chains were all read from a single sample in a study of vaccination effects on CD4 cells after COVID-19. Assay used: immunoSEQ multiplex PCR; TCRdb lists only in-frame clones, some missing. The sample gives some 25,000 clones, 77% of which show up once; approximately 23% is in the top ten. These receptors' targets are unknown. Before sequencing, viral peptide pools were used by the ViraFEST assay to expand antigen-specific CD4+ T cells. The culture ran for 10 days before CD4+ T cells were isolated. Each person got two doses of an mRNA SARS-CoV-2 vaccine, BNT162b2 or mRNA-1273. Sample: CD4+ T cells from PBMCs cultured with HCoV-NL63 spike peptides, taken after COVID-19 vaccination. These receptors were taken from a human donor who received a COVID-19 vaccine.

The chain employs TRBV5-1 and TRBJ2-3; 14 bases map to TRBD2. Looked up from germline, CDR1 is SGHRS and CDR2 is YFSETQ. V dropped 1 base and J dropped 4; count of bases not matched to a gene: 5. The CDR3 loop spans 17 amino acids. The CDR3 region has the DNA TGCGCCAGCAGCTTGCTTGGGACTAGCGGGAGATCAGATACGCAGTATTTT. Protein product: CASSLLGTSGRSDTQYF.

This chain links TRBV27 with TRBJ2-3; 10 bases fit TRBD2. The CDR3 covers 17 residues. V lost 3 bases and J lost 2; bases outside the gene matches: 8. Germline V gene data show CDR1 as MNHEY and CDR2 as SMNVEV (reference sequence). CDR3: CASSFSGTSAFTDTQYF. In nucleotides, the CDR3 is TGTGCCAGCAGTTTTTCCGGGACTAGCGCTTTCACAGATACGCAGTATTTT.

CDR3 DNA sequence: TGTGCCAGCACCTCGGGGGAGACCCAGTACTTC. This codes for CASTSGETQYF. This rearrangement joins TRBV28 to TRBJ2-5, with a tentative D call TRBD2 (5 bases). V dropped 7 bases and J dropped 5 bases, with 8 bases sitting between them. CDR1 MDHEN and CDR2 SYDVKM come from the germline V gene. The CDR3 has 11 amino acids.

Ten or more counts support this clone. The rearrangement uses TRBV18 and TRBJ2-1; TRBD2 agrees at 12 bases. There are 16 residues in the CDR3. J gave up 7 bases and V 0 bases, and 4 bases lay outside the gene matches. Germline values: CDR1 KGHSH, CDR2 LQKENI. CDR3 sequence (DNA): TGTGCCAGCTCACCACCATCTAGCGGGGGGGCAAATGAGCAGTTCTTC. Translated, it gives CASSPPSSGGANEQFF.

The chain combines TRBV28 with TRBJ2-1, with 8 positions matching TRBD2. Germline V lookup: CDR1 MDHEN, CDR2 SYDVKM. This CDR3 region has 14 residues. Trimming cost V 5 bases and J 0 bases; bases outside gene matches: 0. CDR3 in amino acids: CASSSGSSYNEQFF. The CDR3 nucleotides read TGTGCCAGCAGTAGCGGGAGCTCCTACAATGAGCAGTTCTTC.

V is TRBV18 and J is TRBJ1-2; weak D call: TRBD1 (5 bases). The V gene's germline CDR1 is KGHSH and CDR2 LQKENI. Trimming shortened V by 3 bases and J by 6 bases, and 14 bases separated the two germline ends. CDR3 length: 14 residues. CDR3 sequence reads: CASSPGTGLDGYTF. The CDR3 DNA sequence: TGTGCCAGCTCACCGGGGACGGGTTTGGATGGCTACACCTTC.

The chain combines TRBV6-6 with TRBJ1-2, with 7 bases identical to TRBD1. Per germline, CDR1 MNHNY and CDR2 SVGAGI (reference sequence). The ends lost 2 bases at V and 2 bases at J; junction bases unmatched: 8. The CDR3 length is 16 residues. The CDR3 is CASSYIGQAYNYGYTF. CDR3 DNA: TGTGCCAGCAGTTACATTGGACAGGCTTACAACTATGGCTACACCTTC.

The chain joins TRBV27 to TRBJ2-5; D is uncertain. Germline assignment: CDR1 MNHEY and CDR2 SMNVEV (reference sequence). The V and J ends lost 3 bases and 1 base respectively, with 6 bases between them. The CDR3 is 13 residues long. CDR3 DNA: TGTGCCAGCAGTTTTCGTTCCCAAGAGACCCAGTACTTC. This gives the protein CASSFRSQETQYF.

The chain employs TRBV27 and TRBJ2-7, with 7 bases fitting TRBD2. The CDR3 spans 18 residues. Per germline, CDR1 MNHEY and CDR2 SMNVEV (reference sequence). J gave up 3 bases and V 5 bases, and 19 bases lay outside the gene matches. Here the CDR3 reads CASSPLGWSSGNNYEQYF. The CDR3 DNA is TGTGCCAGCAGTCCCCTGGGTTGGTCTAGCGGAAACAACTACGAGCAGTACTTC.

The chain carries TRBV28 and TRBJ1-2, with D unresolved. Trimming stripped 4 bases from V and 4 bases from J, with 7 bases between. The germline gives CDR1 MDHEN, CDR2 SYDVKM. The CDR3 has 12 amino acids. CDR3 sequence (DNA): TGTGCCAGCAGTTCGGGTATCTATGGCTACACCTTC. Translation: CASSSGIYGYTF.